These 24 T cell receptor beta chains were sequenced from one sample in a study of blood T cell repertoires in COVID-19. Profiling relied on immunoSEQ multiplex PCR, and the TCRdb table lists in-frame clones only, not all of them. The sample consists of some 260,000 clones, about 80% of them appearing once. Sample: peripheral blood. These receptors all come from a woman of 80 years or more with active or convalescent COVID-19.

The chain combines TRBV18 with TRBJ1-3; 9 bases align to TRBD1. The CDR3 runs to 16 residues. Trimming removed 6 bases from V and 3 bases from J; junction bases left unmatched: 9. The V gene's germline CDR1 is KGHSH and CDR2 LQKENI. CDR3 amino acids: CASSNTGGGYGNTIYF. CDR3 nucleotide sequence: TGTGCCAGCTCGAATACAGGGGGCGGCTATGGAAACACCATATATTTT.

The V call is TRBV19, the J call TRBJ2-5; D is perhaps TRBD2 (5 bases). Per the germline V gene, CDR1 is LNHDA and CDR2 is SQIVND (reference sequence). V lost 4 bases, J lost 5 bases, and 11 bases lay in between. CDR3 length: 13 amino acids. The CDR3 DNA is TGTGCCAGTAGTACGGACTTCGGGGAGACCCAGTACTTC. Translated, it gives CASSTDFGETQYF.

The J gene is TRBJ1-5, the V gene TRBV7-2, with D unresolved. The CDR3 extends over 13 amino acids. Trimming took 6 bases from V and 2 from J, leaving 8 bases between them. Germline assignment: CDR1 SGHTA and CDR2 FQGNSA. This CDR3 is CASSFTGNQPQHF. CDR3 DNA: TGTGCCAGCAGTTTTACAGGCAATCAGCCCCAGCATTTT.

For the CDR3, the DNA is TGTGCCACCAGTGGTTCGGGGTACGACACAGATACGCAGTATTTT. Translated: CATSGSGYDTDTQYF. V and J are TRBV24-1 and TRBJ2-3; perhaps TRBD2 as D (5 bases). The CDR3 extends over 15 amino acids. Germline CDR1 is KGHDR and CDR2 is SFDVKD. The V gene lost 5 bases and the J gene lost 2 bases, with 13 bases spanning the gap.

This clone was seen a few times. This rearrangement joins TRBV2 to TRBJ1-5; D call uncertain. V dropped 7 bases and J dropped 0 bases, with 13 bases sitting between them. The CDR3 is made up of 15 amino acids. Germline V CDR1 and CDR2: SNHLY, FYNNEI. The CDR3 loop is CASTTGRNSNQPQHF. The CDR3 DNA reads TGTGCCAGCACGACGGGAAGGAATAGCAATCAGCCCCAGCATTTT. The full variable domain, its missing parts supplied by reference TRBV2 and TRBJ1-5, is EPEVTQTPSHQVTQMGQEVILRCVPISNHLYFYWYRQILGQKVEFLVSFYNNEISEKSEIFDDQFSVERPDGSNFTLKIRSTKLEDSAMYFCASTTGRNSNQPQHFGDGTRLSIL.

The V and J genes are TRBV19 and TRBJ1-1; unclear D gene. Trimming cost V 3 bases and J 0 bases, with 14 bases left between them. CDR1 LNHDA and CDR2 SQIVND come from the germline V gene (reference sequence). The CDR3 totals 16 residues. The CDR3 sequence: CASSIAGSYMNTEAFF. The DNA of the CDR3 is TGTGCCAGTAGTATTGCGGGGAGTTACATGAACACTGAAGCTTTCTTT.

This chain connects TRBV5-1 to TRBJ1-3, with D possibly being TRBD1 (6 bases). CDR1 is SGHRS and CDR2 is YFSETQ in the germline V gene. Trimming cost V 2 bases and J 0 bases, with 9 bases left between them. The CDR3 covers 15 residues. CDR3 nucleotide sequence: TGCGCCAGCAGCTTCTCCAGGGGCTCTGGAAACACCATATATTTT. The encoded protein is CASSFSRGSGNTIYF.

The V call is TRBV29-1, the J call TRBJ2-3; TRBD1 is a possible D gene (8 bases). The CDR3 contains 16 residues. Germline lookup yields CDR1 SQVTM and CDR2 ANQGSEA. V lost 6 bases, J lost 6 bases, and 25 bases lay in between. The DNA for the CDR3 is TGCAGCGTCCTAACAGGGGGAGCGGGACGCCCCGATACGCAGTATTTT. Amino acid sequence: CSVLTGGAGRPDTQYF.

The chain uses TRBV19 and TRBJ1-1; TRBD1 matches 10 bases. V shed 5 bases, J shed 4 bases, and the junction held 4 bases outside the gene matches. The germline CDR1 and CDR2 sequences are LNHDA and SQIVND (reference sequence). This CDR3 comprises 14 residues. The CDR3 bases are TGTGCCAGTAGTCTACGGACAGGGGGCACTGAAGCTTTCTTT. This gives the protein CASSLRTGGTEAFF.

The V gene is TRBV11-2, the J gene TRBJ2-7, with D perhaps matching TRBD2 (6 bases). Germline CDR1 SGHAT, CDR2 FQNNGV. This CDR3 spans 13 amino acids. Trimming took off 5 bases at V and 4 bases at J, with 12 bases between the two ends. This chain's CDR3 is CASSKRSGYEQYF. CDR3 DNA: TGTGCCAGCAGCAAACGAAGCGGGTACGAGCAGTACTTC.

The J gene is TRBJ2-7, the V gene TRBV2; 8 bases line up with TRBD1. CDR3 length equals 13 residues. The V and J ends lost 8 bases and 8 bases, in that order; junction bases with no gene match: 11. Germline CDR1 SNHLY, CDR2 FYNNEI. The CDR3: CASANRQGYQQYF. For the CDR3, the DNA is TGTGCCAGCGCCAACAGACAGGGGTACCAGCAGTACTTC.

The V and J genes are TRBV7-8 and TRBJ2-7; 10 bases fit TRBD2. The junction had 9 bases not matched to a gene; V was cut back by 1 base and J by 0 bases. The CDR3 totals 18 residues. Germline CDR1 reads SGHVS; CDR2 reads FQNEAQ. The CDR3 DNA is TGTGCCAGCAGCTTAGTGTTGGCTAGCGGGGGCCTCTCCTACGAGCAGTACTTC. It is translated as CASSLVLASGGLSYEQYF.

The chain combines TRBV20-1 with TRBJ2-2; D gene ambiguous. The CDR3 runs 13 residues. The V gene lost 3 bases and the J gene lost 7 bases, with 12 bases spanning the gap. The germline V gene encodes CDR1 DFQATT and CDR2 SNEGSKA (reference sequence). The CDR3 nucleotides are TGCAGTGCTAGTCCCCCAGGCAGCGGGGAGCTGTTTTTT. Amino acid sequence: CSASPPGSGELFF.

This clone turned up a few times. V is TRBV28 and J is TRBJ1-4; unclear D gene. This CDR3 comprises 14 residues. Germline V gene lookup returns CDR1 MDHEN and CDR2 SYDVKM. V lost 6 bases and J lost 0, with 8 bases in between. CDR3 coding DNA: TGTGCCAGCAGCCTAGTAACAACTAATGAAAAACTGTTTTTT. Translated: CASSLVTTNEKLFF.

V and J are TRBV28 and TRBJ2-3; 10 bases are a match to TRBD1. The CDR3 spans 15 residues. Germline trimming cut 6 bases from V and 4 bases from J; bases unmatched to any gene: 7. The V gene's germline CDR1 is MDHEN and CDR2 SYDVKM. The CDR3, as DNA: TGTGCCAGCAGCACCGGGACAGGGGCTTCAGATACGCAGTATTTT. Translation: CASSTGTGASDTQYF.

The rearrangement joins TRBV3-1 (or the pseudogene TRBV3-2) to TRBJ2-3; D is possibly TRBD2 (6 bases). The CDR3 has 14 residues. V lost 4 bases and J lost 0, with 8 bases in between. Germline V lookup: CDR1 LGHDT, CDR2 YNNKEL (reference sequence). The chain's CDR3 is CASSLGTSTDTQYF. CDR3 bases: TGTGCCAGCAGCCTGGGGACTAGCACAGATACGCAGTATTTT.

This chain uses TRBV9 with TRBJ1-1; perhaps TRBD1 as D (5 bases). This CDR3 contains 15 residues. V was cut by 4 bases and J by 3 bases, with 16 bases left in between. Germline assignment: CDR1 SGDLS and CDR2 YYNGEE. The CDR3 bases are TGTGCCAGCAGCCCGCGACCCAGCAGGGACACTGAAGCTTTCTTT. Amino acids: CASSPRPSRDTEAFF. Looking up the rest from reference TRBV9 and TRBJ1-1 gives the full variable domain: DSGVTQTPKHLITATGQRVTLRCSPRSGDLSVYWYQQSLDQGLQFLIQYYNGEERAKGNILERFSAQQFPDLHSELNLSSLELGDSALYFCASSPRPSRDTEAFFGQGTRLTVV.

The chain joins TRBV30 to TRBJ2-1; 7 positions agree with TRBD1. CDR3 size: 13 residues. Germline CDR1 is GTSNPN and CDR2 is SVGIG (reference sequence). V dropped 5 bases and J dropped 8; count of bases not matched to a gene: 9. CDR3 in DNA: TGTGCCTGGGAAAGACAGGGTGTGCATGAGCAGTTCTTC. Its protein is CAWERQGVHEQFF. The full variable domain, its missing parts supplied by reference TRBV30 and TRBJ2-1, is SQTIHQWPATLVQPVGSPLSLECTVEGTSNPNLYWYRQAAGRGLQLLFYSVGIGQISSEVPQNLSASRPQDRQFILSSKKLLLSDSGFYLCAWERQGVHEQFFGPGTRLTVL.

This clone was recorded a few times. V usage is TRBV7-2 and J usage is TRBJ2-3, with TRBD2 matching 8 bases. The CDR3 runs 16 residues. V shed 2 bases and J 1 base; nucleotides not matched to a gene: 5. The V gene's germline CDR1 is SGHTA and CDR2 FQGNSA. The CDR3 bases are TGTGCCAGCAGCTTATCGGGGGGGGCCGGCACAGATACGCAGTATTTT. Its translation: CASSLSGGAGTDTQYF. The entire variable domain, with the rest obtained from reference TRBV7-2 and TRBJ2-3, is as follows: GAGVSQSPSNKVTEKGKDVELRCDPISGHTALYWYRQSLGQGLEFLIYFQGNSAPDKSGLPSDRFSAERTGGSVSTLTIQRTQQEDSAVYLCASSLSGGAGTDTQYFGPGTRLTVL.

The chain carries TRBV7-4 and TRBJ2-7; weak D call: TRBD1 (7 bases). The CDR3 runs 16 residues. The germline V gene has CDR1 SGHVT and CDR2 SQSDAQ. The V and J ends lost 5 bases and 2 bases respectively, with 19 bases between them. The CDR3 DNA is TGTGCCAGCAGCCCCGGCGGCGGGACAGATCCCTACGAGCAGTACTTC. Encoded protein: CASSPGGGTDPYEQYF.

A few counts support this clone. This sequence joins TRBV5-6 and TRBJ1-4; D ambiguous. CDR1 and CDR2 from the germline V gene are SGHDT and YYEEEE. The CDR3 length is 14 residues. Trimming stripped 1 base from V and 3 bases from J, with 7 bases between. The CDR3 region is CASSLLSPNEKLFF. The CDR3 region has the DNA TGTGCCAGCAGCTTGCTAAGCCCTAATGAAAAACTGTTTTTT. The whole variable domain, remainder taken from reference TRBV5-6 and TRBJ1-4, is DAGVTQSPTHLIKTRGQQVTLRCSPKSGHDTVSWYQQALGQGPQFIFQYYEEEERQRGNFPDRFSGHQFPNYSSELNVNALLLGDSALYLCASSLLSPNEKLFFGSGTQLSVL.

The J gene is TRBJ1-1, the V gene TRBV10-2; TRBD1 aligns across 7 bases. Germline CDR1 reads WSHSY; CDR2 reads SAAADI. J lost 0 bases, V lost 6 bases, and 10 bases had no gene match. The CDR3 has 16 residues. The CDR3 is CASRTLTGTMNTEAFF. The CDR3 nucleotides are TGCGCCAGCAGAACCTTGACAGGGACAATGAACACTGAAGCTTTCTTT.

The chain combines TRBV10-3 with TRBJ1-2, with 7 bases matching TRBD1. The CDR3 has 15 residues. Per germline, CDR1 ENHRY and CDR2 SYGVKD. J was trimmed by 4 bases and V by 7 bases; bases with no gene match: 12. The DNA of the CDR3 is TGTGCCATCACGGCAGGGGACGGGACAGCCTATGGCTACACCTTC. Its translation: CAITAGDGTAYGYTF.

The CDR3 region has the DNA TGTGCCAGCAGTTTCGCCAGCCAAGAGACCCAGTACTTC. It codes for CASSFASQETQYF. This chain links TRBV12-3 or TRBV12-4 with TRBJ2-5; D gene unclear. The CDR3 extends over 13 amino acids. V was shortened by 3 bases and J by 1 base, with 6 bases between the two germline ends.